The 25 T cell receptor beta chains below all came from one sample that was sequenced in a study of shared clonotypes between healthy human individuals. Assay used: immunoSEQ multiplex PCR; TCRdb lists only in-frame clones, some missing. The sample has 2 million to 2.5 million clones; approximately 93% are singletons. Source material: naive CD4+ T cells from PBMCs. The subset denotes: CD45RA+ positively selected. Source of these receptors: a man aged 18 to 35 in good health. Some clones in this sample may be carry-over from other donors' samples.

The chain has TRBV5-4 and TRBJ2-3; perhaps TRBD1 as D (5 bases). CDR1 SGHNT and CDR2 YYREEE come from the germline V gene (reference sequence). This CDR3 spans 14 amino acids. V was pared by 5 bases and J by 2 bases, with 12 bases between. Here the CDR3 reads CASREQESTDTQYF. The CDR3 nucleotides are TGTGCCAGCAGGGAACAGGAATCCACAGATACGCAGTATTTT.

Comment on this clone: Other DNA sequences in the same sample also yield this CDR3. The V and J genes are TRBV6-1 and TRBJ2-7; the match to TRBD2 covers 10 bases. V gave up 4 bases and J gave up 4 bases; unmatched junction bases: 7. Germline CDR1 MNHNS, CDR2 SASEGT. There are 15 residues in the CDR3. The CDR3 is CASSVTSGISYEQYF. In nucleotides, the CDR3 is TGTGCCAGCAGTGTAACTAGCGGGATTTCTTACGAGCAGTACTTC.

The chain joins TRBV30 to TRBJ1-2; no definite D call. The CDR3 length is 12 residues. Germline V gene sequence: CDR1 GTSNPN, CDR2 SVGIG (reference sequence). Between the trimmed V and J ends, which lost 3 bases and 0 bases, there was a span of 5 bases. CDR3 sequence reads: CAWRTTNYGYTF. In nucleotides, the CDR3 is TGTGCCTGGAGAACTACTAACTATGGCTACACCTTC.

The chain employs TRBV11-1 and TRBJ2-3; D unresolved. The CDR3 has 17 residues. The V gene lost 2 bases and the J gene lost 0 bases, with 15 bases spanning the gap. Germline V gene lookup returns CDR1 SGHAT and CDR2 FQDESV (reference sequence). The CDR3 is CASSLLRPTTSTDTQYF. For the CDR3, the DNA is TGTGCCAGCAGCTTATTACGGCCCACCACTAGCACAGATACGCAGTATTTT.

The V and J genes are TRBV9 and TRBJ2-5; 9 nucleotides align to TRBD1. Germline trimming cut 4 bases from V and 5 bases from J; bases unmatched to any gene: 9. Germline V gene lookup returns CDR1 SGDLS and CDR2 YYNGEE. The CDR3 spans 15 residues. The CDR3 protein is CASSTGQGNVETQYF. In DNA, the CDR3 is TGTGCCAGCAGCACCGGACAGGGGAACGTGGAGACCCAGTACTTC.

The V call is TRBV5-1, the J call TRBJ2-5; 7 positions agree with TRBD2. With 6 bases clipped from V and 2 bases from J, the junction kept 7 bases outside the gene matches. Germline V gene data show CDR1 as SGHRS and CDR2 as YFSETQ. The CDR3 has 14 residues. The CDR3 nucleotides are TGCGCCAGCACTCCGAGGGAGGGGCAAGAGACCCAGTACTTC. As protein: CASTPREGQETQYF.

The rearrangement joins TRBV4-1 to TRBJ1-1; TRBD1 might be the D (5 bases). Germline CDR1 reads MGHRA; CDR2 reads YSYEKL. Trimming removed 1 base from V and 0 bases from J, with 15 bases in between. The CDR3 has 17 amino acids. In nucleotides, the CDR3 is TGCGCCAGCAGCCAAGTGGATGGGGGGATCATGAACACTGAAGCTTTCTTT. Encoded protein: CASSQVDGGIMNTEAFF.

This rearrangement joins TRBV7-9 to TRBJ2-2, with D uncertain. Trimming removed 5 bases at V and 4 bases at J, with 14 bases between. The CDR3 runs to 15 residues. CDR1 is SEHNR, CDR2 FQNEAQ, per germline (reference sequence). CDR3 bases: TGTGCCAGCAGCCGCTCGTCGGCGAGCACCGGGGAGCTGTTTTTT. It is translated as CASSRSSASTGELFF.

This clone was seen a single time. The same CDR3 arises from other DNA sequences in this sample as well. The chain joins TRBV28 to TRBJ2-5; 7 bases are shared with TRBD2. CDR3 size: 14 residues. Germline values: CDR1 MDHEN, CDR2 SYDVKM. V lost 2 bases, J lost 2 bases, and 2 bases stayed unmatched. CDR3: CASSLGGRQETQYF. CDR3 nucleotide sequence: TGTGCCAGCAGTTTAGGCGGGAGACAAGAGACCCAGTACTTC.

This chain connects TRBV6-1 to TRBJ2-1; 9 bases are a match to TRBD2. Germline assignment: CDR1 MNHNS and CDR2 SASEGT. This CDR3 is built from 13 residues. The junction had 1 base not matched to a gene; V was cut back by 6 bases and J by 4 bases. The CDR3 DNA follows: TGTGCCAGCAGGACTAGCGGTTACAATGAGCAGTTCTTC. Its protein is CASRTSGYNEQFF.

This sequence joins TRBV7-3 and TRBJ1-5, with D maybe TRBD1 (6 bases). CDR1 is SGHTA, CDR2 FQGTGA, per germline. The CDR3 runs 17 residues. V lost 0 bases and J 9 bases, leaving 21 bases between the germline ends. Here the CDR3 reads CASSLTHRQGWVGPQHF. CDR3 DNA: TGTGCCAGCAGCTTAACCCACCGGCAGGGGTGGGTAGGGCCCCAGCATTTT.

The gene calls are TRBV4-2 and TRBJ2-1; D gene unclear. The CDR3 sequence is 13 residues long. V gave up 8 bases and J gave up 10 bases, with 18 bases separating them. The V gene's germline CDR1 is LGHNA and CDR2 YNFKEQ. DNA for the CDR3: TGTGCCAGCCGGAACACGGGCAGTTCCGAGCAGTTCTTC. It codes for CASRNTGSSEQFF.

The chain employs TRBV7-9 and TRBJ1-2, with 8 bases fitting TRBD1. Germline-derived CDR1 and CDR2 are SEHNR and FQNEAQ (reference sequence). V gave up 6 bases and J gave up 5 bases; unmatched junction bases: 14. The CDR3 has 16 amino acids. In DNA, the CDR3 is TGTGCCAGCAGACGAACCCAGACAGGGGATGGGTATGGCTACACCTTC. Protein product: CASRRTQTGDGYGYTF.

The V call is TRBV19, the J call TRBJ1-2; a possible D gene is TRBD1 (5 bases). The CDR3 has 15 amino acids. V dropped 2 bases and J dropped 1 base, with 11 bases sitting between them. Per the germline V gene, CDR1 is LNHDA and CDR2 is SQIVND (reference sequence). The CDR3 reads CASSIWQGVNYGYTF. As DNA, the CDR3 is TGTGCCAGTAGTATATGGCAGGGAGTTAACTATGGCTACACCTTC.

This chain uses TRBV5-1 with TRBJ2-1, with D maybe TRBD1 (5 bases). V was shortened by 5 bases and J by 1 base, with 13 bases between the two germline ends. This CDR3 has 15 amino acids. The germline V gene encodes CDR1 SGHRS and CDR2 YFSETQ. The DNA for the CDR3 is TGCGCCAGCAGTACTTTTAGGGGTTCCTACAATGAGCAGTTCTTC. This translates into CASSTFRGSYNEQFF. The full variable domain, completed using reference TRBV5-1 and TRBJ2-1, is KAGVTQTPRYLIKTRGQQVTLSCSPISGHRSVSWYQQTPGQGLQFLFEYFSETQRNKGNFPGRFSGRQFSNSRSEMNVSTLELGDSALYLCASSTFRGSYNEQFFGPGTRLTVL.

The CDR3, as DNA: TGTGCCAGCAGCTTATTAAGAGGAGGACAGAGGGACTATGGCTACACCTTC. Its protein product is CASSLLRGGQRDYGYTF. The chain has TRBV7-2 and TRBJ1-2; D may be TRBD1 (6 bases). In germline, CDR1 is SGHTA, CDR2 FQGNSA. The V end was cut by 2 bases, the J end by 3 bases, with 19 bases between. This CDR3 has 17 residues.

V gene TRBV6-1 combines with J gene TRBJ1-1, with D maybe TRBD1 (6 bases). The V and J ends lost 0 bases and 4 bases respectively, with 9 bases between them. Germline lookup yields CDR1 MNHNS and CDR2 SASEGT. This CDR3 has 14 amino acids. The CDR3 region is CASSEARTVTEAFF. In nucleotides, the CDR3 is TGTGCCAGCAGTGAAGCAAGGACAGTCACTGAAGCTTTCTTT.

DNA for the CDR3: TGTGCCAGCAGTTTTGCGGGGAATAGCAATCAGCCCCAGCATTTT. Residues: CASSFAGNSNQPQHF. The chain joins TRBV28 to TRBJ1-5, with D hard to call. Germline V CDR1 and CDR2: MDHEN, SYDVKM. CDR3 length equals 15 residues. V lost 3 bases and J lost 0, with 9 bases in between.

V gene TRBV28 combines with J gene TRBJ2-7; TRBD2 agrees at 8 bases. Germline V gene data show CDR1 as MDHEN and CDR2 as SYDVKM. CDR3 length: 16 amino acids. J gave up 4 bases and V 7 bases, and 15 bases lay outside the gene matches. The CDR3 DNA reads as TGTGCCAGCACCTTACTACGAGCGGGCGGGGGGTACGAGCAGTACTTC. This codes for CASTLLRAGGGYEQYF.

The rearrangement joins TRBV10-2 to TRBJ2-3; 15 positions match TRBD2. Trimming cost V 10 bases and J 0 bases; bases outside gene matches: 14. Per germline, CDR1 WSHSY and CDR2 SAAADI. CDR3 length equals 19 residues. Written as DNA, the CDR3 is TGCGCCACCGTCACCGGGACTAGCGGGAGGTTTTTCAGCACAGATACGCAGTATTTT. Protein: CATVTGTSGRFFSTDTQYF.

This clone was counted once. This chain uses TRBV7-2 with TRBJ1-3; D remains ambiguous. The germline V gene encodes CDR1 SGHTA and CDR2 FQGNSA. CDR3 size: 15 residues. V lost 5 bases and J lost 0, with 11 bases in between. The CDR3 sequence: CASSLSFGSGNTIYF. The CDR3, as DNA: TGTGCCAGCAGCCTATCCTTTGGCTCTGGAAACACCATATATTTT. Drawing the rest from reference TRBV7-2 and TRBJ1-3, the complete variable domain is GAGVSQSPSNKVTEKGKDVELRCDPISGHTALYWYRQSLGQGLEFLIYFQGNSAPDKSGLPSDRFSAERTGGSVSTLTIQRTQQEDSAVYLCASSLSFGSGNTIYFGEGSWLTVV.

The chain joins TRBV30 to TRBJ1-6, with no clear D. Deletions cut 5 bases from V and 9 bases from J, with 8 bases between. Germline CDR1 reads GTSNPN; CDR2 reads SVGIG (reference sequence). This CDR3 is 11 amino acids long. The CDR3 spells CAWSGVSPLHF. Here the CDR3 DNA reads TGTGCCTGGTCTGGGGTTTCACCCCTCCACTTT.

The chain combines TRBV6-6 with TRBJ2-5; no reliable D call. Germline loops: CDR1 MNHNY, CDR2 SVGAGI (reference sequence). The CDR3 totals 13 residues. V lost 7 bases and J 4 bases, leaving 13 bases between the germline ends. CDR3 amino acids: CASTRSYPETQYF. Here the CDR3 DNA reads TGTGCCAGCACCCGGAGTTACCCAGAGACCCAGTACTTC.

V gene TRBV7-9 combines with J gene TRBJ2-1; D possibly corresponds to TRBD2 (5 bases). This CDR3 has 15 residues. V lost 6 bases and J 6 bases, leaving 18 bases between the germline ends. Germline CDR1 is SEHNR and CDR2 is FQNEAQ (reference sequence). The CDR3 here is CASSPLVYVSNEQFF. CDR3 DNA: TGTGCCAGCAGTCCACTAGTCTACGTTTCCAATGAGCAGTTCTTC.

In this sample, this clone turned up once. The J gene is TRBJ1-1, the V gene TRBV9; weak D call: TRBD1 (5 bases). Germline CDR1 and CDR2: SGDLS and YYNGEE. The V and J ends lost 0 bases and 10 bases respectively, with 13 bases between them. The CDR3 loop spans 13 amino acids. Here the CDR3 DNA reads TGTGCCAGCAGCGTAGGGGGCTGGGGAGGAGCTTTCTTT. Translating gives CASSVGGWGGAFF.